The next 14 T cell receptor beta chains were all read from a single sample in a study of radiation and T cells in renal cell carcinoma. Documented time point: baseline pretreatment blood. The treatment was: 15 Gy SBRT to primary tumor, nephrectomy 4 weeks later. Produced via immunoSEQ multiplex PCR; TCRdb's table is partial and in-frame only. There are about 150,000 clones in the sample; about 87% occur only once, and around 4% lies in the top ten. The input for sequencing was blood, taken from a patient whose treatment included radiotherapy and nephrectomy. All receptors come from a woman aged 70-85 years with renal cell carcinoma.

The CDR3 loop is CASSPGGSGNTIYF. DNA of the CDR3: TGTGCCAGCAGCCCAGGGGGCTCTGGAAACACCATATATTTT. The V and J genes are TRBV28 and TRBJ1-3, with 7 bases that match TRBD1. The CDR3 has 14 amino acids. Germline assignment: CDR1 MDHEN and CDR2 SYDVKM. With 6 bases clipped from V and 0 bases from J, the junction kept 2 bases outside the gene matches.

The V and J genes are TRBV4-2 and TRBJ2-1; 10 bases match TRBD1. Germline-derived CDR1 and CDR2 are LGHNA and YNFKEQ. V lost 6 bases to trimming and J lost 3 bases; unmatched junction nucleotides: 5. This CDR3 region has 15 residues. Here the CDR3 DNA reads TGTGCCAGCAGACCGGGACAGGGGAGCTACAATGAGCAGTTCTTC. Amino acids: CASRPGQGSYNEQFF.

The chain is built from TRBV27 and TRBJ1-1; the D gene is possibly TRBD1 (6 bases). Trimming removed 3 bases from V and 0 bases from J, with 14 bases in between. The CDR3 sequence is 16 residues long. The germline V gene encodes CDR1 MNHEY and CDR2 SMNVEV (reference sequence). The CDR3 protein is CASSLLGAGVNTEAFF. The CDR3 bases are TGTGCCAGCAGTTTGTTGGGGGCAGGGGTGAACACTGAAGCTTTCTTT.

In this sample, this clone turned up a few times. The gene calls are TRBV13 and TRBJ1-2; 11 bases are shared with TRBD1. This CDR3 is 16 amino acids long. Per germline, CDR1 PRHDT and CDR2 FYEKMQ (reference sequence). Trimming at V came to 5 bases and at J to 5 bases, leaving 10 bases not matched to a gene. The CDR3: CASSTRTGGWVYGYTF. CDR3 nucleotides: TGTGCCAGCAGCACCCGGACAGGGGGCTGGGTTTATGGCTACACCTTC. The whole variable domain, remainder taken from reference TRBV13 and TRBJ1-2, is AAGVIQSPRHLIKEKRETATLKCYPIPRHDTVYWYQQGPGQDPQFLISFYEKMQSDKGSIPDRFSAQQFSDYHSELNMSSLELGDSALYFCASSTRTGGWVYGYTFGSGTRLTVV.

V usage is TRBV29-1 and J usage is TRBJ2-7, with D possibly matching TRBD2 (6 bases). The V gene's germline CDR1 is SQVTM and CDR2 ANQGSEA. V was shortened by 5 bases and J by 6 bases, with 17 bases between the two germline ends. The CDR3 is 13 residues long. The CDR3 loop reads CSVRGGIGGEQYF. DNA for the CDR3: TGCAGCGTTAGAGGAGGGATCGGGGGCGAGCAGTACTTC.

The chain has TRBV9 and TRBJ1-1; possible D gene TRBD1, 6 bases. Germline V gene lookup returns CDR1 SGDLS and CDR2 YYNGEE. The CDR3 runs to 14 residues. The V end lost 3 bases, the J end lost 5 bases, and 14 bases lay between the germline ends. CDR3: CASSETQGRTEAFF. The CDR3 DNA reads TGTGCCAGCAGCGAAACACAGGGAAGAACTGAAGCTTTCTTT.

This sequence joins TRBV2 and TRBJ1-2; D is undetermined. The CDR3 spans 11 residues. V gave up 11 bases and J gave up 3 bases, with 10 bases separating them. Germline V gene sequence: CDR1 SNHLY, CDR2 FYNNEI. The CDR3 sequence is CASGPDYGYTF. Here the CDR3 DNA reads TGTGCCTCTGGGCCGGACTATGGCTACACCTTC. Drawing the rest from reference TRBV2 and TRBJ1-2, the complete variable domain is EPEVTQTPSHQVTQMGQEVILRCVPISNHLYFYWYRQILGQKVEFLVSFYNNEISEKSEIFDDQFSVERPDGSNFTLKIRSTKLEDSAMYFCASGPDYGYTFGSGTRLTVV.

This rearrangement joins TRBV25-1 to TRBJ1-3, with TRBD1 as a possible D gene (5 bases). Between the trimmed V and J ends, which lost 6 bases and 3 bases, there was a span of 18 bases. Per the germline V gene, CDR1 is MGHDK and CDR2 is SYGVNS. This CDR3 has 16 residues. Here the CDR3 reads CASSESRGEGGNTIYF. The CDR3 DNA follows: TGTGCCAGCAGCGAAAGTAGGGGAGAAGGTGGAAACACCATATATTTT.

This clone was seen more than once but under ten times. The V gene is TRBV30, the J gene TRBJ1-1, with 12 bases fitting TRBD1. Trimming cost V 8 bases and J 4 bases; bases outside gene matches: 5. CDR3 length equals 13 residues. Germline V gene sequence: CDR1 GTSNPN, CDR2 SVGIG (reference sequence). CDR3 sequence reads: CARDRGQGTEAFF. CDR3 nucleotide sequence: TGTGCCCGGGACAGGGGGCAGGGCACTGAAGCTTTCTTT.

The table lists this clone with a count of one. The chain couples TRBV7-2 to TRBJ1-2, with 7 bases matching TRBD1. The CDR3 is made up of 14 amino acids. Losses at the gene ends were 5 bases for V and 8 bases for J; bases not matched to a gene: 11. CDR1 SGHTA and CDR2 FQGNSA come from the germline V gene. CDR3 loop: CASSPRTGTEGYTF. The CDR3 nucleotides are TGTGCCAGCAGCCCTCGGACGGGGACAGAGGGCTACACCTTC.

The chain links TRBV9 to TRBJ2-7; 7 nucleotides line up with TRBD1. This CDR3 is 13 amino acids long. The germline CDR1 and CDR2 sequences are SGDLS and YYNGEE. With 4 bases clipped from V and 2 bases from J, the junction kept 3 bases outside the gene matches. This chain's CDR3 is CASSTGTAYEQYF. In nucleotides, the CDR3 is TGTGCCAGCAGCACCGGGACAGCCTACGAGCAGTACTTC.

The chain uses TRBV7-2 and TRBJ1-6; 7 positions agree with TRBD1. With V trimmed by 5 bases and J by 7 bases, 8 bases remained unmatched. In germline, CDR1 is SGHTA, CDR2 FQGNSA. The CDR3 totals 15 residues. In nucleotides, the CDR3 is TGTGCCAGCAGCGGCGCTGGGACAGCAAATTCACCCCTCCACTTT. Its translation: CASSGAGTANSPLHF.

The rearrangement links TRBV28 to TRBJ2-1; 7 positions agree with TRBD2. The CDR3 totals 15 residues. Germline-derived CDR1 and CDR2 are MDHEN and SYDVKM. The trim removed 3 bases at V and 9 bases at J, leaving 11 bases unmatched. The CDR3 sequence is CASSFSTGGRGEQFF. The CDR3 coding sequence is TGTGCCAGCAGTTTTTCCACGGGGGGACGGGGTGAGCAGTTCTTC.

Turning to this clone: The junction shows a germline mismatch at one end, possibly a read error. The chain recombines TRBV5-8 with TRBJ2-7, with D possibly called TRBD1 or TRBD2 (5 bases each). This CDR3 contains 14 residues. CDR1 is SGHTS, CDR2 YDEGEE, per germline. CDR3 nucleotide sequence: TGTGCCAGCACCTTGGGGACCCCGGGCTACGAGCAGTACTTC. Translated, it gives CASTLGTPGYEQYF.